Each of the 12 T cell receptor beta chains below was sequenced from the same sample in a study of cytomegalovirus exposure and HLA in healthy donors. With 60 Vbeta and 13 Jbeta primers, the PCR was carried out. The data were produced by immunoSEQ multiplex PCR, yet TCRdb's version contains in-frame clones alone and is incomplete. The sample lists approximately 220,000 clones, roughly 80% occurring once. The sample was PBMCs. These receptors were obtained from a young man in good health and CMV-seronegative.

The rearrangement links TRBV5-1 to TRBJ2-3, with TRBD2 identical over 10 bases. V shed 5 bases and J 2 bases; nucleotides not matched to a gene: 8. CDR1 is SGHRS, CDR2 YFSETQ, per germline. CDR3 length: 16 residues. CDR3: CASSALSGGFTDTQYF. Written as DNA, the CDR3 is TGCGCCAGCAGTGCCCTTAGCGGGGGGTTCACAGATACGCAGTATTTT.

The V and J genes are TRBV6-5 and TRBJ2-1; 12 nucleotides line up with TRBD2. This CDR3 has 15 amino acids. CDR1 and CDR2 (germline): MNHEY, SVGAGI. Unmatched junction bases numbered 8, after V lost 5 bases and J lost 9 bases. This CDR3 reads CASSPSGLAGREQFF. The CDR3 DNA is TGTGCCAGCAGTCCCTCTGGACTAGCGGGGCGTGAGCAGTTCTTC.

Note on this clone: At one end the junction does not follow the germline gene, possibly because of a read error. The chain has TRBV7-7 and TRBJ2-5; 7 nucleotides match TRBD2. The CDR3 is made up of 13 amino acids. CDR1 SSHAT and CDR2 FNYEAQ come from the germline V gene (reference sequence). In nucleotides, the CDR3 is TGTGCTAGCAGCCGCGGACTAGTGGAGACCCAGTACTTC. Protein product: CASSRGLVETQYF.

J is TRBJ1-4 and V is TRBV4-2; possible D gene TRBD1, 5 bases. The V gene's germline CDR1 is LGHNA and CDR2 YNFKEQ. The CDR3 has 13 amino acids. With 5 bases removed from V and 4 bases from J, the gap between germline ends came to 8 bases. The CDR3 DNA reads TGTGCCAGCAGCTCCAGGGTTAATGAAAAACTGTTTTTT. This sequence encodes CASSSRVNEKLFF.

This rearrangement joins TRBV27 to TRBJ1-2; TRBD1 agrees at 9 bases. This CDR3 has 14 residues. The V gene's germline CDR1 is MNHEY and CDR2 SMNVEV (reference sequence). Losses at the gene ends were 5 bases for V and 8 bases for J; bases not matched to a gene: 9. CDR3 sequence: CASSNRDRVYGYTF. In nucleotides, the CDR3 is TGTGCCAGCAGTAACCGGGACAGGGTGTACGGCTACACCTTC.

This chain connects TRBV6-1 to TRBJ2-7, with 7 bases that match TRBD1. The CDR3 consists of 15 residues. V dropped 4 bases and J dropped 4; count of bases not matched to a gene: 10. Looked up from germline, CDR1 is MNHNS and CDR2 is SASEGT. CDR3 protein: CASSVHRGANYEQYF. The CDR3 DNA follows: TGTGCCAGCAGTGTCCACAGGGGCGCCAATTACGAGCAGTACTTC.

In this sample, this clone turned up a few times. This sequence joins TRBV25-1 and TRBJ2-3, with D possibly matching TRBD1 (6 bases). CDR1 MGHDK and CDR2 SYGVNS come from the germline V gene. With 2 bases removed from V and 7 bases from J, the gap between germline ends came to 10 bases. The CDR3 loop spans 13 amino acids. CDR3: CASSEPGAYTQYF. The CDR3 DNA follows: TGTGCCAGCAGTGAACCAGGGGCATATACGCAGTATTTT.

This clone has just a few counts. The chain joins TRBV7-9 to TRBJ1-2, with 11 bases identical to TRBD1. This CDR3 spans 15 amino acids. V shed 4 bases and J 8 bases; nucleotides not matched to a gene: 9. Germline CDR1 reads SEHNR; CDR2 reads FQNEAQ (reference sequence). The CDR3 sequence: CASSSQGQGVGGYTF. CDR3 coding DNA: TGTGCCAGCAGCTCCCAGGGACAGGGGGTCGGAGGCTACACCTTC.

This chain connects TRBV10-3 to TRBJ2-5; TRBD2 agrees at 8 bases. Germline assignment: CDR1 ENHRY and CDR2 SYGVKD. The CDR3 runs 14 residues. Trimming at V came to 0 bases and at J to 4 bases, leaving 1 base not matched to a gene. The CDR3 DNA reads TGTGCCATCAGTGAGTCGGGACTAGGAGAGACCCAGTACTTC. Protein sequence: CAISESGLGETQYF.

This chain connects TRBV4-2 to TRBJ1-5; 9 bases agree with TRBD1. V lost 1 base, J lost 3 bases, and 4 bases stayed unmatched. Germline CDR1 reads LGHNA; CDR2 reads YNFKEQ. The CDR3 totals 16 residues. CDR3 in DNA: TGTGCCAGCAGCCAAGTCGGGACAGGGAACAATCAGCCCCAGCATTTT. Residues: CASSQVGTGNNQPQHF.

CDR3 loop: CASSVDRGTNEKLFF. Here the CDR3 DNA reads TGTGCCAGCAGCGTCGACAGGGGAACTAATGAAAAACTGTTTTTT. This sequence joins TRBV9 and TRBJ1-4; 8 bases fit TRBD1. Germline CDR1 is SGDLS and CDR2 is YYNGEE. After removal of 2 bases from V and 1 base from J, the junction contained 1 base not matched to a gene. The CDR3 is 15 amino acids. The entire variable domain, with the rest obtained from reference TRBV9 and TRBJ1-4, is as follows: DSGVTQTPKHLITATGQRVTLRCSPRSGDLSVYWYQQSLDQGLQFLIQYYNGEERAKGNILERFSAQQFPDLHSELNLSSLELGDSALYFCASSVDRGTNEKLFFGSGTQLSVL.

The chain is built from TRBV15 and TRBJ1-5, with TRBD1 identical over 9 bases. The CDR3 consists of 15 residues. V trimming: 5 bases; J trimming: 9 bases; junction bases outside the gene matches: 11. Per germline, CDR1 LNHNV and CDR2 YYDKDF (reference sequence). The CDR3 reads CATSGAGTGTRPQHF. In DNA form, the CDR3 reads TGTGCCACCAGCGGAGCCGGGACAGGGACGCGGCCCCAGCATTTT.